This TCR beta chain was identified during a study of human T cells and chemical hapten exposure. Study at large: Small differences in pooled library volume mainly drove the variation in TCR yields per sample. Study-wide findings and caveats: There was no change with DPC sensitization in TCRs above 1 in 1000 frequency.

From whole blood left unfractionated, total RNA was extracted. The library put unique molecular identifiers onto individual cDNA molecules. Original methodology: The number of TCRs in each sample had a median of approximately 99,000 and spanned about 20,000 to 700,000. TCRdb called the 5' RACE reads again in MiXCR, with one record for every CDR3 protein. The V and J calls and clone size come from TCRdb's table, not from the authors' own analysis. The sample lists around 100,000 distinct CDR3 sequences, 19% occurring once. This clonotype was observed a handful of times. As yet, its antigen is unknown. Trimming cost V 2 bases and J 5 bases; bases outside gene matches: 5. Per the germline V gene, CDR1 is DFQATT and CDR2 is SNEGSKA (reference sequence). The CDR3 totals 13 residues.

The receptor's source is a human donor in good health. The J gene is TRBJ2-7, the V gene TRBV20-1; TRBD1 agrees at 8 bases. The CDR3, as DNA: TGCAGTGCTAGAAATCAGGGGGCCCACGAGCAGTACTTC. Residues: CSARNQGAHEQYF.